This T cell receptor (beta chain) was recovered during a study of blood T cell repertoires in COVID-19. Overall study: COVID-19 samples collected from the United States, Italy and Spain covered acute and convalescent phases. The cDNA or gDNA used as material had been derived from T cells, B-cell-depleted T cells, or PBMCs.

The germline V and J ends were trimmed by 3 bases and 0 bases, with 10 bases remaining between them. CDR1 and CDR2 (germline): SGHRS, YFSETQ. This CDR3 is built from 15 residues. Under the authors' procedure: The assay estimated nucleated cells by amplifying reference gene primers. Clones were read by immunoSEQ multiplex PCR, and TCRdb kept only the in-frame ones, dropping some. V, J and clone size derive from that table, while D and trimming were established from the DNA sequence. The data contain 250,000 to 350,000 clones, 88% of them singletons. This TCR derives from a man younger than 35 with active or convalescent COVID-19. This chain joins TRBV5-1 and TRBJ2-1; no clear D. Specimen: peripheral blood. Here the CDR3 reads CASSSTASSYNEQFF. As DNA, the CDR3 is TGCGCCAGCAGCTCGACCGCTAGCTCCTACAATGAGCAGTTCTTC.